The T cell receptor (beta chain) under discussion was sequenced for a study of technical replicates of blood from a handful of donors. Measured with immunoSEQ multiplex PCR; TCRdb has only the in-frame clones, and not every one. The repertoire holds roughly 15,000 clones, with about 82% as singletons. The CDR3 extends over 12 amino acids. Trimming took 8 bases from V and 8 from J; bases not matched to a gene: 6. Germline V gene lookup returns CDR1 MNHNS and CDR2 SASEGT. Sequencing was carried out using PBMCs. This clonotype was obtained from a human donor in good health. The V call is TRBV6-1, the J call TRBJ1-2; 9 nucleotides line up with TRBD1. Here the CDR3 reads CASGNRGLGYTF. The CDR3 coding sequence is TGTGCCAGCGGAAACAGGGGGCTAGGCTACACCTTC.